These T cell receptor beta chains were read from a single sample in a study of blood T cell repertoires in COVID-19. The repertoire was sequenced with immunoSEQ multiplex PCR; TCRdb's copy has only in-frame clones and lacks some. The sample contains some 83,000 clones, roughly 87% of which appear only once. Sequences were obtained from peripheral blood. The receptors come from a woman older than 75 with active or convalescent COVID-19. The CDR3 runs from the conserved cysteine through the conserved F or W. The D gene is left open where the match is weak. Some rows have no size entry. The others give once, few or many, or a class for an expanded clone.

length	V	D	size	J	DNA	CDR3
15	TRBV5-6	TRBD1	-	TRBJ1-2	TGTGCCAGCAGTTCCTTGACAGGGGGGCACTATGGCTACACCTTC	CASSSLTGGHYGYTF
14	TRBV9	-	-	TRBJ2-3	TGTGCCAGCAGCCTCGACAGCCGCACAGATACGCAGTATTTT	CASSLDSRTDTQYF
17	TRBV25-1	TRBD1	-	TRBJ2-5	TGTGCCAGCAGTCCCGGACTGGGGGACAGGGGTGGAGAGACCCAGTACTTC	CASSPGLGDRGGETQYF
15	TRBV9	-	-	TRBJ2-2	TGTGCCAGCAGCGTAGTGGGGCAGAACACCGGGGAGCTGTTTTTT	CASSVVGQNTGELFF
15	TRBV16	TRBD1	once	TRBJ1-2	TGTGCCAGCAGCCACCGGGACAGGCTGCGCTATGGCTACACCTTC	CASSHRDRLRYGYTF
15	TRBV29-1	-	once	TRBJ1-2	TGCAGCGTTGAAAGGTTGCCGGCAAGGAGCTATGGCTACACCTTC	CSVERLPARSYGYTF
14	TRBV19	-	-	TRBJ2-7	TGTGCCAGTAGTTGGGCAGAAGCCTCCTACGAGCAGTACTTC	CASSWAEASYEQYF
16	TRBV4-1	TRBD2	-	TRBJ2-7	TGCGCCAGCAGCCAAACCCCCGGGACTAGGCCCTACGAGCAGTACTTC	CASSQTPGTRPYEQYF
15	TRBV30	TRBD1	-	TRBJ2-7	TGTGCCTGGACCCCCTGGGACAGGGTGTCCCACGAGCAGTACTTC	CAWTPWDRVSHEQYF
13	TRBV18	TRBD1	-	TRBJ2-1	TGTGCCAGCTCACTCCGGGACAGGGGGCAGCAGTTCTTC	CASSLRDRGQQFF
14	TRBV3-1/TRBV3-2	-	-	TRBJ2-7	TGTGCCAGCAGCCAGGCCAGATCCTCGAACGAGCAGTACTTC	CASSQARSSNEQYF
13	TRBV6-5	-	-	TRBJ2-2	TGTGCCAGCAGTTACCCTAACACCGGGGAGCTGTTTTTT	CASSYPNTGELFF
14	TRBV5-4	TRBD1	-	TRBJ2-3	TGTGCCAGCAGCCGACAGGGCCAATACGAGACGCAGTATTTT	CASSRQGQYETQYF
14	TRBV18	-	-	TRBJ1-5	TGTGCCAGCTCACCAGCGGGGAGCAATCAGCCCCAGCATTTT	CASSPAGSNQPQHF
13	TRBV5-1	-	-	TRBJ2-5	TGCGCCAGCAGCTTGCGGGGTCAGGAGACCCAGTACTTC	CASSLRGQETQYF
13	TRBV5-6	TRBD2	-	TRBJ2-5	TGTGCCAGCAGCTTGCGGGGAGGGGAGACCCAGTACTTC	CASSLRGGETQYF
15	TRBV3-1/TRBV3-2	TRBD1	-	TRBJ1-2	TGTGCCAGCAGCCAAGCAAGGGGGCAGCACTATGGCTACACCTTC	CASSQARGQHYGYTF